The 27 T cell receptor beta chains below come from one sample, sequenced in a study of T cells after yellow fever vaccination. TCRdb called the 5' RACE reads again in MiXCR, with one record for every CDR3 protein. In the table there are about 300,000 distinct CDR3 sequences, approximately 3.9% of which are singletons. The sample consisted of PBMCs, taken 5 days after the yellow fever booster vaccination. These receptor sequences come from a man aged 18 to 30 who received the YFV17D yellow fever vaccine.

This clonotype was seen at least ten times. DNA of the CDR3: TGCGCCAGCAGCTTGGAAAGCTCCTACAATGAGCAGTTCTTC. The encoded protein is CASSLESSYNEQFF. This chain uses TRBV5-1 with TRBJ2-1; unclear D gene. The V end was cut by 0 bases, the J end by 0 bases, with 4 bases between. The CDR3 sequence is 14 residues long. CDR1 SGHRS and CDR2 YFSETQ come from the germline V gene.

CDR3 DNA: TGTGCCATCAGTAATACCCCGGACGCAGATACGCAGTATTTT. Its translation is CAISNTPDADTQYF. V and J are TRBV10-3 and TRBJ2-3, with D unclear. Deletions cut 5 bases from V and 4 bases from J, with 13 bases between. Looked up from germline, CDR1 is ENHRY and CDR2 is SYGVKD. The CDR3 contains 14 residues.

V usage is TRBV29-1 and J usage is TRBJ2-4; D may be TRBD1 or TRBD2 (5 bases each). V lost 3 bases, J lost 0 bases, and 12 bases lay in between. Germline-derived CDR1 and CDR2 are SQVTM and ANQGSEA. The CDR3 sequence is 15 residues long. The CDR3 sequence is CSVDGDLGAKNIQYF. The CDR3 coding sequence is TGCAGCGTTGACGGGGACCTCGGAGCCAAAAACATTCAGTACTTC.

The chain is built from TRBV12-3 or TRBV12-4 and TRBJ1-5; 7 nucleotides line up with TRBD1. The V and J ends lost 2 bases and 5 bases, in that order; junction bases with no gene match: 6. The CDR3 is 15 amino acids. The CDR3 sequence: CASSLKGAGDQPQHF. CDR3 nucleotides: TGTGCCAGCAGTTTAAAGGGGGCAGGGGATCAGCCCCAGCATTTT.

This chain joins TRBV5-1 and TRBJ2-5, with D maybe TRBD1 (6 bases). The CDR3 is made up of 14 amino acids. Germline assignment: CDR1 SGHRS and CDR2 YFSETQ. V was cut by 3 bases and J by 2 bases, with 11 bases left in between. The CDR3 DNA follows: TGCGCCAGCAGCTCCGACAGGTCACAAGAGACCCAGTACTTC. Protein sequence: CASSSDRSQETQYF.

This clonotype was recorded a few times. The V call is TRBV7-8, the J call TRBJ1-5; 7 positions agree with TRBD1. The CDR3 covers 20 residues. After removal of 5 bases from V and 0 bases from J, the junction contained 19 bases not matched to a gene. Germline V gives CDR1 SGHVS, CDR2 FQNEAQ. The CDR3 DNA reads as TGTGCCAGCAGCACCGCCCCCGACCCACAGGGGACGAGTAGCAATCAGCCCCAGCATTTT. Translated, it gives CASSTAPDPQGTSSNQPQHF.

This clonotype was seen many times. The gene calls are TRBV27 and TRBJ1-2; TRBD1 matches 10 bases. There are 14 residues in the CDR3. CDR1 and CDR2 from the germline V gene are MNHEY and SMNVEV (reference sequence). J was trimmed by 7 bases and V by 4 bases; bases with no gene match: 6. The CDR3, as DNA: TGTGCCAGCAGTTCCGGACAGGGGGTTTTTGGCTACACCTTC. Its translation is CASSSGQGVFGYTF.

The chain is built from TRBV20-1 and TRBJ2-7; D not certain. The germline V gene has CDR1 DFQATT and CDR2 SNEGSKA (reference sequence). CDR3 length: 15 residues. The V end was cut by 3 bases, the J end by 2 bases, with 17 bases between. CDR3 in DNA: TGCAGTGCTAGCTATACCACCGGTGGGACCTACGAGCAGTACTTC. This encodes CSASYTTGGTYEQYF.

This clonotype was found a few times. The chain is built from TRBV20-1 and TRBJ2-3, with 9 bases identical to TRBD1. CDR3 length: 14 residues. Germline V gives CDR1 DFQATT, CDR2 SNEGSKA (reference sequence). V was pared by 6 bases and J by 5 bases, with 9 bases of the junction left unmatched. The chain's CDR3 is CSAATGGQEDTQYF. DNA for the CDR3: TGCAGTGCCGCGACAGGGGGGCAAGAAGATACGCAGTATTTT.

This clonotype was found a few times. V usage is TRBV6-6 and J usage is TRBJ2-6, with D unresolved. The CDR3 spans 19 residues. V lost 3 bases, J lost 0 bases, and 18 bases lay in between. Germline CDR1 MNHNY, CDR2 SVGAGI (reference sequence). Here the CDR3 DNA reads TGTGCCAGCAGTTATTTAGGCCAACCAACCCTCTCTGGGGCCAACGTCCTGACTTTC. This codes for CASSYLGQPTLSGANVLTF.

In its sample, this clonotype was seen a few times. The chain is built from TRBV6-1 and TRBJ1-4; D not certain. There are 13 residues in the CDR3. Trimming took 6 bases from V and 8 from J, leaving 13 bases between them. Per germline, CDR1 MNHNS and CDR2 SASEGT. CDR3 region: CASSGPREEKLFF. The CDR3 region has the DNA TGTGCCAGCAGCGGCCCCCGGGAGGAAAAACTGTTTTTT.

This chain connects TRBV4-3 to TRBJ2-4; 7 bases are a match to TRBD1. Germline V CDR1 and CDR2: LGHNA, YSLEER. The CDR3 is made up of 14 amino acids. J gave up 7 bases and V 1 base, and 4 bases lay outside the gene matches. CDR3 sequence: CASSQAPGQNIQYF. CDR3 bases: TGCGCCAGCAGCCAAGCCCCGGGACAGAACATTCAGTACTTC.

This clonotype was counted many times. The V call is TRBV6-2 or TRBV6-3, the J call TRBJ1-1, with unresolved D. CDR1 is MNHEY, CDR2 SVGEGT, per germline. The CDR3 is 13 residues long. The V end was cut by 2 bases, the J end by 8 bases, with 12 bases between. The CDR3 DNA reads TGTGCCAGCAGTTACCCCCTGTTTCCGGAAGCTTTCTTT. This sequence encodes CASSYPLFPEAFF.

This clonotype was recorded a few times. V gene TRBV6-5 combines with J gene TRBJ2-7; unclear D gene. The germline V gene encodes CDR1 MNHEY and CDR2 SVGAGI. Trimming took off 2 bases at V and 3 bases at J, with 8 bases between the two ends. The CDR3 loop spans 13 amino acids. The CDR3 DNA is TGTGCCAGCAGTTACGCGGACCTCTACGAGCAGTACTTC. As protein: CASSYADLYEQYF.

The chain has TRBV4-3 and TRBJ2-6; the D gene is possibly TRBD1 (5 bases). The V gene's germline CDR1 is LGHNA and CDR2 YSLEER. The CDR3 is 15 amino acids. Trimming shortened V by 0 bases and J by 12 bases, and 15 bases separated the two germline ends. In nucleotides, the CDR3 is TGCGCCAGCAGCCAAGATCGGTCCCTCACAGGCGTCCTGACTTTC. Translated: CASSQDRSLTGVLTF.

This clonotype was counted at least ten times. This chain joins TRBV20-1 and TRBJ2-4; a weak D match, TRBD2 (6 bases). Per germline, CDR1 DFQATT and CDR2 SNEGSKA (reference sequence). The CDR3 is 14 amino acids. The V end was cut by 6 bases, the J end by 4 bases, with 16 bases between. The CDR3 nucleotides are TGCAGTGCCGCCGGGTCGGGGGAGAAAAACATTCAGTACTTC. Translating gives CSAAGSGEKNIQYF.

This clonotype was detected a few times. The chain has TRBV19 and TRBJ2-7; 8 nucleotides agree with TRBD1. This CDR3 contains 13 residues. Trimming at V came to 6 bases and at J to 9 bases, leaving 10 bases not matched to a gene. Germline V lookup: CDR1 LNHDA, CDR2 SQIVND (reference sequence). This CDR3 reads CASSQGAPSGQYF. The CDR3 DNA reads TGTGCCAGTAGCCAGGGGGCTCCTTCAGGGCAGTACTTC. The full variable domain, with the rest looked up from reference TRBV19 and TRBJ2-7, is DGGITQSPKYLFRKEGQNVTLSCEQNLNHDAMYWYRQDPGQGLRLIYYSQIVNDFQKGDIAEGYSVSREKKESFPLTVTSAQKNPTAFYLCASSQGAPSGQYFGPGTRLTVT.

The chain uses TRBV4-1 and TRBJ2-5; TRBD1 agrees at 7 bases. Germline loops: CDR1 MGHRA, CDR2 YSYEKL. The V segment lost 3 bases and the J segment 4 bases; nucleotides outside the gene matches: 8. This CDR3 has 15 amino acids. The CDR3 protein is CASSHHGTVLETQYF. The DNA of the CDR3 is TGCGCCAGCAGCCACCATGGGACAGTTTTAGAGACCCAGTACTTC.

The sample holds a few counts of this clonotype. V gene TRBV20-1 combines with J gene TRBJ2-1; 11 nucleotides align to TRBD2. This CDR3 comprises 15 residues. V was clipped by 3 bases and J by 2 bases; unmatched bases: 3. Per the germline V gene, CDR1 is DFQATT and CDR2 is SNEGSKA (reference sequence). The CDR3 DNA is TGCAGTGCTAGGGTAGCGGGGGGGCCCTACAATGAGCAGTTCTTC. Its translation: CSARVAGGPYNEQFF.

This clonotype was seen a few times. This sequence joins TRBV6-4 and TRBJ1-6; D ambiguous. V was trimmed by 0 bases and J by 8 bases, leaving 8 bases between them. This CDR3 comprises 14 residues. Looked up from germline, CDR1 is MRHNA and CDR2 is SNTAGT. CDR3 sequence (DNA): TGTGCCAGCAGTGACTCTGCGTACGATTCACCCCTCCACTTT. Protein: CASSDSAYDSPLHF.

This clonotype occurred many times. The chain links TRBV6-5 to TRBJ2-1; D call uncertain. The germline gives CDR1 MNHEY, CDR2 SVGAGI. The V end was cut by 6 bases, the J end by 0 bases, with 12 bases between. This CDR3 contains 15 residues. The CDR3 DNA reads as TGTGCCAGCAGCTCCGGGCTCCGCTCCTACAATGAGCAGTTCTTC. It translates to CASSSGLRSYNEQFF.

The chain employs TRBV15 and TRBJ2-1, with 10 bases that match TRBD2. Unmatched junction bases numbered 5, after V lost 4 bases and J lost 8 bases. CDR1 and CDR2 from the germline V gene are LNHNV and YYDKDF (reference sequence). This CDR3 contains 14 residues. The CDR3 sequence is CATSKLAGLDEQFF. Written as DNA, the CDR3 is TGTGCCACCAGCAAACTAGCGGGGTTAGATGAGCAGTTCTTC. The whole variable domain, remainder taken from reference TRBV15 and TRBJ2-1, is DAMVIQNPRYQVTQFGKPVTLSCSQTLNHNVMYWYQQKSSQAPKLLFHYYDKDFNNEADTPDNFQSRRPNTSFCFLDIRSPGLGDTAMYLCATSKLAGLDEQFFGPGTRLTVL.

The sample holds a few counts of this clonotype. This chain links TRBV4-3 with TRBJ2-5, with 12 bases aligning to TRBD2. The CDR3 extends over 18 amino acids. With 5 bases clipped from V and 2 bases from J, the junction kept 12 bases outside the gene matches. Germline V CDR1 and CDR2: LGHNA, YSLEER. CDR3 DNA sequence: TGCGCCAGCAGCAGGGACTTCCTGGGGACTAGCGGGCAAGAGACCCAGTACTTC. Its protein product is CASSRDFLGTSGQETQYF.

This clonotype was seen only a few times. The chain combines TRBV6-6 with TRBJ1-5; perhaps TRBD1 as D (5 bases). The V and J ends lost 0 bases and 1 base respectively, with 10 bases between them. The germline V gene encodes CDR1 MNHNY and CDR2 SVGAGI (reference sequence). The CDR3 has 16 residues. This CDR3 reads CASSYSMGRSNQPQHF. CDR3 sequence (DNA): TGTGCCAGCAGTTACTCGATGGGGCGAAGCAATCAGCCCCAGCATTTT.

The genes are TRBV5-1 and TRBJ2-5; D gene uncertain. Germline V lookup: CDR1 SGHRS, CDR2 YFSETQ. V lost 1 base and J 1 base, leaving 11 bases between the germline ends. CDR3 size: 15 residues. CDR3 amino acids: CASSLSARLQETQYF. The CDR3 bases are TGCGCCAGCAGCTTGTCGGCGCGCCTCCAAGAGACCCAGTACTTC.

In DNA, the CDR3 is TGTGCCAGCTCACCACCCCTTAATAACTATGGCTACACCTTC. Translated: CASSPPLNNYGYTF. The rearrangement joins TRBV18 to TRBJ1-2, with D unresolved. Trimming cost V 0 bases and J 1 base, with 6 bases left between them. Germline V lookup: CDR1 KGHSH, CDR2 LQKENI. CDR3 size: 14 residues.

J is TRBJ1-5 and V is TRBV7-2; D gene uncertain. Looked up from germline, CDR1 is SGHTA and CDR2 is FQGNSA. The ends were cut back, 2 bases at V and 5 bases at J, with 4 bases in the middle. This CDR3 contains 12 residues. CDR3 DNA: TGTGCCAGCAGCTTACAGGATCAGCCCCAGCATTTT. It specifies CASSLQDQPQHF.